The 9 T cell receptor beta chains in this list originate from one sample, sequenced in a study of Ad26.COV2.S vaccination and SARS-CoV-2 variants. The sample's treatment: around 19 received Ad26.COV2.S at low or high dose, single or two shots; several received placebo; per-sample allocation not given. Day 63 after the first vaccine or placebo injection was the time point for sampling. Assay: immunoSEQ multiplex PCR; the TCRdb copy retains only in-frame clones and omits some. Seen here are around 300,000 clones, 86% observed once, and the top ten hold about 11%. This material consisted of peripheral blood, taken in a trial of Ad26.COV2.S vaccine versus placebo. The receptor set was obtained from a person aged 18-60 years who received the Ad26.COV2.S COVID-19 vaccine or a placebo.

In its sample, this clone was seen once. J is TRBJ1-5 and V is TRBV28; D remains unclear. V was shortened by 3 bases and J by 6 bases, with 12 bases between the two germline ends. Germline V gene sequence: CDR1 MDHEN, CDR2 SYDVKM. This CDR3 region has 14 residues. This CDR3 is CASSFLGLGQPQHF. In DNA, the CDR3 is TGTGCCAGCAGTTTTCTAGGGTTGGGTCAGCCCCAGCATTTT. The variable domain in full, completed from reference TRBV28 and TRBJ1-5, reads DVKVTQSSRYLVKRTGEKVFLECVQDMDHENMFWYRQDPGLGLRLIYFSYDVKMKEKGDIPEGYSVSREKKERFSLILESASTNQTSMYLCASSFLGLGQPQHFGDGTRLSIL.

This rearrangement joins TRBV29-1 to TRBJ1-3; TRBD1 matches 10 bases. The CDR3 length is 16 residues. CDR1 and CDR2 (germline): SQVTM, ANQGSEA. The V and J ends lost 4 bases and 3 bases, in that order; junction bases with no gene match: 9. The CDR3, as DNA: TGCAGCGTTGCGGGGGGGACAGGGGTCCATGGAAACACCATATATTTT. Translation gives CSVAGGTGVHGNTIYF.

This clone was observed a handful of times. The chain links TRBV7-9 to TRBJ1-2; D unclear. The germline V and J ends were trimmed by 3 bases and 3 bases, with 8 bases remaining between them. This CDR3 region has 13 residues. CDR1 is SEHNR, CDR2 FQNEAQ, per germline (reference sequence). The CDR3 sequence: CASSLGSDYGYTF. The CDR3 DNA sequence: TGTGCCAGCAGCTTGGGTTCGGACTATGGCTACACCTTC.

This clone was counted between two and nine times. The genes are TRBV20-1 and TRBJ1-1; no clear D gene. The CDR3 spans 11 residues. Germline lookup yields CDR1 DFQATT and CDR2 SNEGSKA (reference sequence). The ends were cut back, 3 bases at V and 7 bases at J, with 9 bases in the middle. In DNA form, the CDR3 reads TGCAGTGCTAGCCGGCCTGTTGAAGCTTTCTTT. It codes for CSASRPVEAFF.

J is TRBJ1-6 and V is TRBV28, with D tentatively TRBD1 (6 bases). The CDR3 is made up of 18 amino acids. Germline CDR1 and CDR2: MDHEN and SYDVKM. V was pared by 6 bases and J by 5 bases, with 23 bases between. CDR3 protein: CASRPATGRGFHNSPLHF. DNA for the CDR3: TGTGCCAGCAGACCAGCCACAGGGCGGGGATTCCATAATTCACCCCTCCACTTT.

The chain uses TRBV5-5 and TRBJ2-3; D is undetermined. The CDR3 spans 15 residues. CDR1 and CDR2 from the germline V gene are SGHKS and YYEKEE (reference sequence). The V end was cut by 2 bases, the J end by 1 base, with 11 bases between. In DNA, the CDR3 is TGTGCCAGCAGCTTAGTGGGGTTGGGCACAGATACGCAGTATTTT. Protein sequence: CASSLVGLGTDTQYF.

The J gene is TRBJ1-1, the V gene TRBV7-9; D unclear. The V gene lost 0 bases and the J gene lost 4 bases, with 9 bases spanning the gap. CDR1 is SEHNR and CDR2 is FQNEAQ in the germline V gene (reference sequence). This CDR3 is 14 amino acids long. DNA of the CDR3: TGTGCCAGCAGCTTAGCGTCGGTGGGCACTGAAGCTTTCTTT. Translation: CASSLASVGTEAFF.

This chain uses TRBV6-2 or TRBV6-3 with TRBJ1-5; D is ambiguous. The length of the CDR3 is 15 residues. Germline values: CDR1 MNHEY, CDR2 SVGEGT. Between the trimmed V and J ends, which lost 2 bases and 0 bases, there was a span of 8 bases. This chain's CDR3 is CASSYASFSNQPQHF. The CDR3 DNA is TGTGCCAGCAGTTACGCAAGTTTTAGCAATCAGCCCCAGCATTTT.

This chain uses TRBV24-1 with TRBJ2-7; D is perhaps TRBD1 or TRBD2 (6 bases each). CDR1 and CDR2 (germline): KGHDR, SFDVKD. V gave up 3 bases and J gave up 5 bases, with 10 bases separating them. The CDR3 has 13 residues. CDR3 sequence reads: CATSDRGDHEQYF. The CDR3 DNA reads TGTGCCACCAGTGATAGGGGGGACCACGAGCAGTACTTC.